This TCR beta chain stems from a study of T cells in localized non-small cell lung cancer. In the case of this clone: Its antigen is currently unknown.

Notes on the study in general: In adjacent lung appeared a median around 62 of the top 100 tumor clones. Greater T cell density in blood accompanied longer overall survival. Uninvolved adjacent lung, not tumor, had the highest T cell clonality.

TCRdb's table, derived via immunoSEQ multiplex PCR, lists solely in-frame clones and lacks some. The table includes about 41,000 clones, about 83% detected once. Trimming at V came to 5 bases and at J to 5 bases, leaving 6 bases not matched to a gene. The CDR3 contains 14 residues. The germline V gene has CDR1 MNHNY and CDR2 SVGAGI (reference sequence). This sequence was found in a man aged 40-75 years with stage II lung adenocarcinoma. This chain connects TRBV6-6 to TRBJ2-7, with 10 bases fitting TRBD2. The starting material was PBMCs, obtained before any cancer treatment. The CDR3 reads CASSQLAGINEQYF. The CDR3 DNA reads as TGTGCCAGCAGTCAACTAGCGGGAATAAACGAGCAGTACTTC.